The 15 T cell receptor beta chains presented below share a single source sample, sequenced in a study of breast tumors, draining lymph nodes, adjacent tissues. Axillary draining lymph nodes of breast cancer patients supplied the node samples. A single record per CDR3 protein comes from TCRdb applying MiXCR to the multiplex PCR reads. The sample has under 250,000 distinct CDR3 sequences; roughly 32% are singletons. Sequencing was carried out using axillary lymph node tissue. The source is a female donor with breast cancer. Some clones in this sample may be carry-over from other donors' samples.

V gene TRBV15 combines with J gene TRBJ2-3; 8 nucleotides match TRBD1. Unmatched junction bases numbered 16, after V lost 6 bases and J lost 11 bases. The length of the CDR3 is 15 residues. CDR1 is LNHNV and CDR2 is YYDKDF in the germline V gene (reference sequence). CDR3 bases: TGTGCCACCAGAGGCGACAGGGGCTCCTACAATGAGCAGTATTTT. As protein: CATRGDRGSYNEQYF.

Many counts were recorded for this clonotype. Relative to the germline gene, one junction end is altered; a read error may explain this. This chain uses TRBV7-2 with TRBJ1-2; 7 nucleotides line up with TRBD1. The CDR3 loop spans 15 amino acids. The germline V gene encodes CDR1 SGHTA and CDR2 FQGNSA. The CDR3 region is CASRPGTEANYGYPF. CDR3 bases: TGTGCCAGCAGACCTGGGACAGAGGCTAACTATGGCTACCCCTTC.

This clonotype was counted ten times or more. The rearrangement uses TRBV19 and TRBJ1-4, with 9 bases matching TRBD1. Germline loops: CDR1 LNHDA, CDR2 SQIVND (reference sequence). The CDR3 has 14 residues. The V segment lost 5 bases and the J segment 7 bases; nucleotides outside the gene matches: 5. The CDR3 sequence: CASSHRGRGEKLFF. The CDR3 nucleotides read TGTGCCAGTAGTCACAGGGGGCGCGGTGAAAAACTGTTTTTT.

This clonotype was seen repeatedly, ten times or more. The genes are TRBV6-5 and TRBJ2-7; D call uncertain. Germline-derived CDR1 and CDR2 are MNHEY and SVGAGI. V was trimmed by 6 bases and J by 2 bases, leaving 11 bases between them. The length of the CDR3 is 13 residues. In DNA form, the CDR3 reads TGTGCCAGCAGCCGCCTTCTAGCCTACGAGCAGTACTTC. Translation gives CASSRLLAYEQYF.

This clonotype appeared a few times. V gene TRBV27 combines with J gene TRBJ2-7, with D uncertain. CDR3 size: 13 residues. Germline loops: CDR1 MNHEY, CDR2 SMNVEV (reference sequence). V lost 6 bases, J lost 3 bases, and 12 bases lay in between. CDR3 bases: TGTGCCAGCAGCTTAGGACGGTTCTACGAGCAGTACTTC. As protein: CASSLGRFYEQYF.

This clonotype was seen ten or more times. CDR3 bases: TGCAGTGCTAGAGATCTTCCGAGCTCCTACGAGCAGTACTTC. Its protein is CSARDLPSSYEQYF. The chain links TRBV20-1 to TRBJ2-7; the D is unclear. V dropped 0 bases and J dropped 0 bases, with 9 bases sitting between them. The germline gives CDR1 DFQATT, CDR2 SNEGSKA (reference sequence). This CDR3 is 14 amino acids long.

Notes on this clonotype: The junction shows a germline mismatch at one end, possibly a read error. V gene TRBV3-1 combines with J gene TRBJ2-7; TRBD2 might be the D (6 bases). This CDR3 is built from 12 residues. CDR1 is LGHDT and CDR2 is YNNKEL in the germline V gene (reference sequence). The DNA of the CDR3 is TGCGCCAGCAGCCGTGGGGGGTACGAGCAGCACTTC. Translating it yields CASSRGGYEQHF.

This clonotype was observed at least ten times. This chain uses TRBV6-2 or TRBV6-3 with TRBJ2-7; D may be TRBD1 or TRBD2 (5 bases each). This CDR3 comprises 11 residues. Germline V gene data show CDR1 as MNHEY and CDR2 as SVGEGT. Trimming stripped 5 bases from V and 9 bases from J, with 11 bases between. CDR3 region: CASSPQGAQYF. For the CDR3, the DNA is TGTGCCAGCAGTCCCCAGGGAGCGCAGTACTTC.

Turning to this clonotype: This may be a read error: a much more frequent sequence differs by one nucleotide. This sequence joins TRBV19 and TRBJ2-1, with TRBD1 as a possible D gene (6 bases). Germline V lookup: CDR1 LNHDA, CDR2 SQIVND (reference sequence). V was shortened by 10 bases and J by 5 bases, with 15 bases between the two germline ends. This CDR3 is built from 13 residues. The CDR3 DNA reads TGTGCCACGCGTCAGGGGTCCCACAATGAGCAGTTCTTC. Its protein is CATRQGSHNEQFF. Full variable domain (outside the CDR3, taken from reference TRBV19 and TRBJ2-1): DGGITQSPKYLFRKEGQNVTLSCEQNLNHDAMYWYRQDPGQGLRLIYYSQIVNDFQKGDIAEGYSVSREKKESFPLTVTSAQKNPTAFYLCATRQGSHNEQFFGPGTRLTVL.

This chain uses TRBV7-8 with TRBJ1-2, with D possibly TRBD1 on 6 matching bases. V gave up 0 bases and J gave up 11 bases, with 22 bases separating them. Germline CDR1 reads SGHVS; CDR2 reads FQNEAQ. This CDR3 has 16 amino acids. The CDR3, as DNA: TGTGCCAGCAGCTTAGCGCATGGGGGCAGGGGCACTCCATACACCTTC. Translated: CASSLAHGGRGTPYTF.

This clonotype was seen many times. This CDR3 reads CSARDRLAGFTDTQYF. DNA of the CDR3: TGCAGTGCTAGGGACAGACTAGCGGGATTCACAGATACGCAGTATTTT. The chain is built from TRBV20-1 and TRBJ2-3; TRBD2 agrees at 11 bases. With V trimmed by 3 bases and J by 2 bases, 7 bases remained unmatched. The germline V gene has CDR1 DFQATT and CDR2 SNEGSKA (reference sequence). The CDR3 runs to 16 residues.

This clonotype has ten or more counts. CDR3 DNA: TGTGCCAGCAGCTTGGTGAACACTGAAGCTTTCTTT. Its translation is CASSLVNTEAFF. The chain recombines TRBV7-9 with TRBJ1-1; no clear D gene. In germline, CDR1 is SEHNR, CDR2 FQNEAQ (reference sequence). The V and J ends lost 3 bases and 0 bases respectively, with 2 bases between them. The CDR3 is made up of 12 amino acids.

This clonotype was picked up many times. This chain joins TRBV7-2 and TRBJ2-7; 7 nucleotides agree with TRBD2. The CDR3 has 15 amino acids. Germline assignment: CDR1 SGHTA and CDR2 FQGNSA. With 5 bases clipped from V and 4 bases from J, the junction kept 11 bases outside the gene matches. The CDR3: CASSPSGPGGYEQYF. The CDR3 bases are TGTGCCAGCAGCCCATCGGGGCCCGGGGGGTACGAGCAGTACTTC.

Turning to this clonotype: A much larger clone lies a single base off, so this may be a read error. V and J are TRBV5-4 and TRBJ2-5, with a possible D match to TRBD1 (6 bases). The CDR3 sequence is 15 residues long. Germline V gene data show CDR1 as SGHNT and CDR2 as YYREEE (reference sequence). The CDR3 DNA reads as TGTGCCAGCACTGCCGACAGGCAACTACAAGAGGCCCAGTACTTC. Translated: CASTADRQLQEAQYF.

This clonotype was picked up a small number of times. The chain joins TRBV28 to TRBJ2-1; D might be TRBD1 (8 bases). The CDR3 is 16 amino acids. Trimming took 5 bases from V and 1 from J, leaving 15 bases between them. Germline V gene lookup returns CDR1 MDHEN and CDR2 SYDVKM. The CDR3, as DNA: TGTGCCAGCAGTATACAGGGGGGGAATTCCTACAATGAGCAGTTCTTC. It specifies CASSIQGGNSYNEQFF.